This T cell receptor (beta chain) is drawn from a study of shared clonotypes between healthy human individuals. Within Nashville, Tennessee resided all donors, each a Caucasian adult. When replicate PCRs were run on unsorted PBMC, they used around 0.3 ug DNA, some 33,000 T cell genomes. Ten immunoSEQ deep assay plates were used to sequence the DNA of unsorted PBMCs. The protocol was immunoSEQ multiplex PCR, while the TCRdb copy is restricted to in-frame clones and leaves out a portion. The sample lists about 470,000 clones; 70% to 80% were seen once. This CDR3 is built from 14 residues. The germline V and J ends were trimmed by 11 bases and 7 bases, with 20 bases remaining between them. Germline CDR1 and CDR2: SEHNR and FQNEAQ (reference sequence).

The rearrangement uses TRBV7-9 and TRBJ1-4, with a possible D match to TRBD1 (6 bases). The sequenced material came from PBMCs. The clonotype comes from a woman aged 40 to 50 in good health. Some clones in this sample may be carry-over from other donors' samples. CDR3 loop: CAYGTGGEGEKLFF. DNA of the CDR3: TGTGCCTACGGCACGGGGGGCGAGGGTGAAAAACTGTTTTTT. The variable domain in full, completed from reference TRBV7-9 and TRBJ1-4, reads DTGVSQNPRHKITKRGQNVTFRCDPISEHNRLYWYRQTLGQGPEFLTYFQNEAQLEKSRLLSDRFSAERPKGSFSTLEIQRTEQGDSAMYLCAYGTGGEGEKLFFGSGTQLSVL.